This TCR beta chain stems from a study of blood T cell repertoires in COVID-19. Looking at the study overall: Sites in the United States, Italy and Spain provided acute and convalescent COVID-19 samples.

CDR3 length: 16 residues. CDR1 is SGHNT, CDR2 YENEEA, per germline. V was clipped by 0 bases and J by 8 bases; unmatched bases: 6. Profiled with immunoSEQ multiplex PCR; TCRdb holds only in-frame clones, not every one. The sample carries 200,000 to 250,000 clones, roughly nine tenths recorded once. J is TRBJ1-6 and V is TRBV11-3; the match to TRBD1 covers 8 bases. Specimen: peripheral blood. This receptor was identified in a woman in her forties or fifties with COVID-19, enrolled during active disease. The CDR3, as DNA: TGTGCCAGCAGCTTAGACGCAGGGGGCGCATATTCACCCCTCCACTTT. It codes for CASSLDAGGAYSPLHF.